This T cell receptor beta chain was captured by sequencing in a study of PD-1 blockade in classical Hodgkin lymphoma. Germline V lookup: CDR1 LGHNA, CDR2 YNFKEQ. This CDR3 region has 16 residues. V was clipped by 1 base and J by 7 bases; unmatched bases: 9. Specified time point: cycle 4 day 1 (C4D1), after more than five weeks of nivolumab. There was relapse after autologous stem cell transplantation in every patient, and there was variation in brentuximab vedotin exposure. Isolation of CD8+ T cells from thawed PBMCs used magnetic negative selection. Worth noting for this clone: Antigen specificity is unknown.

Profiled with immunoSEQ multiplex PCR; TCRdb holds only in-frame clones, not every one. The sample yields some 7,000 clones, 60% seen once. Study observations and caveats: Nivolumab initiated under 1 year post-ASCT led to patient exclusion. Why the repertoires differ is still unclear, perhaps disease activity or prior therapy.

V gene TRBV4-2 combines with J gene TRBJ2-2; 7 positions match TRBD2. The origin of this receptor is a human donor with classical Hodgkin lymphoma. Material: CD8+ T cells from blood, obtained before the fourth cycle of nivolumab. The CDR3 region has the DNA TGTGCCAGCAGCCAAGTTCCAGCGGGAAGGGGCGGGGAGCTGTTTTTT. Translating it yields CASSQVPAGRGGELFF.